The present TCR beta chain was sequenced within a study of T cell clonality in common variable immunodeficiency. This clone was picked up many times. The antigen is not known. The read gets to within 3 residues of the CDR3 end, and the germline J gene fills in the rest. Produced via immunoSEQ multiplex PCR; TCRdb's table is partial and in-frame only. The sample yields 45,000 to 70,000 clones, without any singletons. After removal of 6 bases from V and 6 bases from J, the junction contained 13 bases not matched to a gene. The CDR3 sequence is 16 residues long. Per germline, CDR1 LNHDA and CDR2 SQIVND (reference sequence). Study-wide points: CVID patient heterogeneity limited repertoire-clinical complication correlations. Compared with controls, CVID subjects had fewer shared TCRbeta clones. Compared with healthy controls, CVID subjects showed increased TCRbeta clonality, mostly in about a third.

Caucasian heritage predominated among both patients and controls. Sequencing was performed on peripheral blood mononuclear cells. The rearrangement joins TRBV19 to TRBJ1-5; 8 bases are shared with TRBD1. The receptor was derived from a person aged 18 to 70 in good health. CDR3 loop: CASSPGVGQGGQPQHF. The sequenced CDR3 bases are TGTGCCAGTAGCCCGGGGGTTGGACAGGGAGGTCAGCCC. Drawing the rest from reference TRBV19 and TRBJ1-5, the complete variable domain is DGGITQSPKYLFRKEGQNVTLSCEQNLNHDAMYWYRQDPGQGLRLIYYSQIVNDFQKGDIAEGYSVSREKKESFPLTVTSAQKNPTAFYLCASSPGVGQGGQPQHFGDGTRLSIL.